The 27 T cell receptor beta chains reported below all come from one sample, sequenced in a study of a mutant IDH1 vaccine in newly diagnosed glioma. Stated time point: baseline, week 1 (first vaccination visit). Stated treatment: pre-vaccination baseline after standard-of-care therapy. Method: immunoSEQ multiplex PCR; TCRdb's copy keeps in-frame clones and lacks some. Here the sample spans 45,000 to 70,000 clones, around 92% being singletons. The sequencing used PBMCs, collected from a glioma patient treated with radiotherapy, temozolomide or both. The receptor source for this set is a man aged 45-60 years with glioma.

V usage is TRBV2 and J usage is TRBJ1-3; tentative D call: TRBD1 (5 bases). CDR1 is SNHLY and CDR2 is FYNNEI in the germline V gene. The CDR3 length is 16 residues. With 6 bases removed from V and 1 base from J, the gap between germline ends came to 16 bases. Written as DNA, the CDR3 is TGTGCCAGCAGGTATTCGCAGGGAGAATCTGGAAACACCATATATTTT. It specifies CASRYSQGESGNTIYF.

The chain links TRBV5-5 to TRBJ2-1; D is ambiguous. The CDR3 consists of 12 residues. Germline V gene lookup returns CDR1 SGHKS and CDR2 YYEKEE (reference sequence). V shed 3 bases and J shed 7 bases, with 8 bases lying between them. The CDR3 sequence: CASSWTENEQFF. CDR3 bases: TGTGCCAGCAGCTGGACCGAGAATGAGCAGTTCTTC.

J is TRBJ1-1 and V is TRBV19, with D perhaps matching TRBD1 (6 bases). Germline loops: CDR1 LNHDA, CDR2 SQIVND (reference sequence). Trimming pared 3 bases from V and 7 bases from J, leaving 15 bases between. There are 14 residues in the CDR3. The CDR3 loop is CASSIGTSRDEAFF. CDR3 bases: TGTGCCAGTAGTATTGGGACATCACGGGATGAAGCTTTCTTT.

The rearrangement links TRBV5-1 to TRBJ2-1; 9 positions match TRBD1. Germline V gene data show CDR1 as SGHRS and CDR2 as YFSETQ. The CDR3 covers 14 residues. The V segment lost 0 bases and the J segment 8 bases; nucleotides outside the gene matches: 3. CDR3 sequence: CASSLGQGGDEQFF. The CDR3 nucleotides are TGCGCCAGCAGCTTGGGACAGGGGGGTGATGAGCAGTTCTTC. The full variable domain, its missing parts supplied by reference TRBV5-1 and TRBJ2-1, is KAGVTQTPRYLIKTRGQQVTLSCSPISGHRSVSWYQQTPGQGLQFLFEYFSETQRNKGNFPGRFSGRQFSNSRSEMNVSTLELGDSALYLCASSLGQGGDEQFFGPGTRLTVL.

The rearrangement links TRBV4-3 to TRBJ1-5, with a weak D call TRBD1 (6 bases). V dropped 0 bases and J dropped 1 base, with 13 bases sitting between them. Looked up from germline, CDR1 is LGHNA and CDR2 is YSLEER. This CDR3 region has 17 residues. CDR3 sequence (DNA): TGCGCCAGCAGCCAAGATCGTAGGGGGGGAAGCAATCAGCCCCAGCATTTT. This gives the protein CASSQDRRGGSNQPQHF.

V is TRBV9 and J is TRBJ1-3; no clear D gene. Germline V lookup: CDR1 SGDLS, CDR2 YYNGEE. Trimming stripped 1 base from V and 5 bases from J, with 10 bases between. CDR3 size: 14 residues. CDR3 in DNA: TGTGCCAGCAGCGTATCTGTGGATAGAAACACCATATATTTT. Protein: CASSVSVDRNTIYF.

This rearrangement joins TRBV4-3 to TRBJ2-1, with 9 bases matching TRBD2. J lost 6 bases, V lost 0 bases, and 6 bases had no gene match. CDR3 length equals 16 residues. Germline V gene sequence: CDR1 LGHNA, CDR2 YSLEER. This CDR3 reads CASSQDPSGAGNEQFF. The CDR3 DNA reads TGCGCCAGCAGCCAAGATCCTAGCGGGGCCGGCAATGAGCAGTTCTTC.

The CDR3: CASTPRPAYEAFF. DNA of the CDR3: TGTGCCAGTACCCCCCGGCCAGCCTATGAAGCTTTCTTT. This chain uses TRBV19 with TRBJ1-1; no reliable D call. There are 13 residues in the CDR3. CDR1 and CDR2 from the germline V gene are LNHDA and SQIVND (reference sequence). Trimming took 7 bases from V and 7 from J, leaving 16 bases between them.

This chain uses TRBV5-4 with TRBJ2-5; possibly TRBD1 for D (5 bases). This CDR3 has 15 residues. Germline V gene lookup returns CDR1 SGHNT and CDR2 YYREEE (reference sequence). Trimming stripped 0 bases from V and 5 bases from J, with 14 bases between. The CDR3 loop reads CASSLGVGPRETQYF. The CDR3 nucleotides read TGTGCCAGCAGCTTGGGGGTGGGGCCCCGGGAGACCCAGTACTTC.

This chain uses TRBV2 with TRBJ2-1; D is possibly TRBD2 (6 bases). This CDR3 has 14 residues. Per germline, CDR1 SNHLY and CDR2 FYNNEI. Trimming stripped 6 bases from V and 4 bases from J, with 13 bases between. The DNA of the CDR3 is TGTGCCAGCAGGGAGGGGTTAGCGTACAATGAGCAGTTCTTC. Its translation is CASREGLAYNEQFF.

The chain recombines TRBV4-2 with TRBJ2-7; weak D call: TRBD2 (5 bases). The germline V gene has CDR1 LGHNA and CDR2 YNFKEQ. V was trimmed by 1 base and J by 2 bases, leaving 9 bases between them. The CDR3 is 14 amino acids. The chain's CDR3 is CASSQAKGAYEQYF. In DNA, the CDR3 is TGTGCCAGCAGCCAAGCCAAGGGAGCCTACGAGCAGTACTTC.

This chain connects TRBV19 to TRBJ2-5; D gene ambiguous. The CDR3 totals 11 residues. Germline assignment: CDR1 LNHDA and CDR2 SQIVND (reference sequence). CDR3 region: CASHGQETQYF. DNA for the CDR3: TGTGCGTCGCACGGGCAAGAGACCCAGTACTTC.

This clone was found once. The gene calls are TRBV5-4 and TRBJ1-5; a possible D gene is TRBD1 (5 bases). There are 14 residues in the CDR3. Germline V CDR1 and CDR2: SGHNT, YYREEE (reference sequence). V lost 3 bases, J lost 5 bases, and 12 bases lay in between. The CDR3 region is CASSYNGAYQPQHF. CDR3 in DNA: TGTGCCAGCAGCTACAATGGGGCGTATCAGCCCCAGCATTTT.

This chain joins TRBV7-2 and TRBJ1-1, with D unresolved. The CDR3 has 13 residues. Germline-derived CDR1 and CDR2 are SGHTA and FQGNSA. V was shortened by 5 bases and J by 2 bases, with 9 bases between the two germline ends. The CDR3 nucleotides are TGTGCCAGCAGCGTGCCGGGCAACACTGAAGCTTTCTTT. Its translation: CASSVPGNTEAFF.

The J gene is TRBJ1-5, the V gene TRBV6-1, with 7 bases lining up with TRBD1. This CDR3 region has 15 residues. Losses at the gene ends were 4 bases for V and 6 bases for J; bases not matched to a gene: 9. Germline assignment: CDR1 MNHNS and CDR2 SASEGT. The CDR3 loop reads CASSGRRGLGQPQHF. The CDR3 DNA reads TGTGCCAGCAGTGGTCGCAGGGGGTTGGGTCAGCCCCAGCATTTT.

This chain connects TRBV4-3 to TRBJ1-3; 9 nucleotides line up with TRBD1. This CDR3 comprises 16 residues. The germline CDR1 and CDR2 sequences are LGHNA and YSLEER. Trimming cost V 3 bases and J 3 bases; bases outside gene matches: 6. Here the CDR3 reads CASSQEQGAGGNTIYF. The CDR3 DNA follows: TGCGCCAGCAGCCAGGAACAGGGGGCAGGTGGAAACACCATATATTTT.

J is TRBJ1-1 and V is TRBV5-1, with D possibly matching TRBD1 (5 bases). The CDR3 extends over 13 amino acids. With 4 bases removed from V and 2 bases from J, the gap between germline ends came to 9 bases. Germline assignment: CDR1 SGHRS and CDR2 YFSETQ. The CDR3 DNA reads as TGCGCCAGCAGCCGAGACAGAAACACTGAAGCTTTCTTT. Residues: CASSRDRNTEAFF.

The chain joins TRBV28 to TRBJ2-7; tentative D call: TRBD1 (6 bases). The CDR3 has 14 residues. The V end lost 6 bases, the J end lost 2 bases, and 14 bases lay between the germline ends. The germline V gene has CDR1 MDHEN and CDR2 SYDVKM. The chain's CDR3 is CASSSGVPAYEQYF. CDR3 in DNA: TGTGCCAGCAGCTCAGGGGTACCGGCCTACGAGCAGTACTTC.

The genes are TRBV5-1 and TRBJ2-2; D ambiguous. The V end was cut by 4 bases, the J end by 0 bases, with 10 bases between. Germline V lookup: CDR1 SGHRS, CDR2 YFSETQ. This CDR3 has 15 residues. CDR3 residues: CASSPSRANTGELFF. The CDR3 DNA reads TGCGCCAGCAGCCCATCTAGAGCGAACACCGGGGAGCTGTTTTTT.

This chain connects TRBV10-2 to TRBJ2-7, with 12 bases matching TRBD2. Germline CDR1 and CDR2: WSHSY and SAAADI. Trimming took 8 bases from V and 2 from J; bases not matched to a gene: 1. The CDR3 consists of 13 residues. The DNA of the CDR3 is TGCGCCAGCCGGACTAGCGGGACCTACGAGCAGTACTTC. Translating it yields CASRTSGTYEQYF.

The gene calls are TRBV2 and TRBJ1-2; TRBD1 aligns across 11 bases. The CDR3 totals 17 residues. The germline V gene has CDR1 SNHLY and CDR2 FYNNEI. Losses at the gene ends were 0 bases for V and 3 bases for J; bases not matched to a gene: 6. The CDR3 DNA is TGTGCCAGCAGTGAAGCGTCGAGGACAGGGGGCGACTATGGCTACACCTTC. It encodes CASSEASRTGGDYGYTF.

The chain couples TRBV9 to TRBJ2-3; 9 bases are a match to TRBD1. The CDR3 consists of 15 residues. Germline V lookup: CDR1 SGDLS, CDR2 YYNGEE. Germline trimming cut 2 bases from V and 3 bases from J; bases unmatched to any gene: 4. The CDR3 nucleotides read TGTGCCAGCAGCGTCCCGGGACAGGGAACAGATACGCAGTATTTT. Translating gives CASSVPGQGTDTQYF.

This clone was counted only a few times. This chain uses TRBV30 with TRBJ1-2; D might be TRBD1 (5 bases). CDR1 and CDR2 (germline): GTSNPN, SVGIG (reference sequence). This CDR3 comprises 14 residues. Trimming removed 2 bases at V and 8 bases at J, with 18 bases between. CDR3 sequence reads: CAWSTPGGFWGYTF. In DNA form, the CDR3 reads TGTGCCTGGAGTACCCCCGGGGGGTTTTGGGGCTACACCTTC.

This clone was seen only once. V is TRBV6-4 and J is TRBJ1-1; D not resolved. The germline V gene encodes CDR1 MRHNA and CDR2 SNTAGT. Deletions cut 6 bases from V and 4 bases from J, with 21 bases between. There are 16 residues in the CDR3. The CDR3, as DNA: TGTGCCAGCAGCCATGGACCGGGCGGGCAGCCCACTGAAGCTTTCTTT. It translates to CASSHGPGGQPTEAFF.

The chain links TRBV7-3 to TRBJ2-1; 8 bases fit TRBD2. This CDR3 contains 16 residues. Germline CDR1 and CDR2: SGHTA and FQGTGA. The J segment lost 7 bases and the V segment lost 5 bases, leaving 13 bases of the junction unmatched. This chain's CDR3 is CASSPMAGGVGNEQFF. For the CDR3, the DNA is TGTGCCAGCAGCCCCATGGCGGGAGGAGTTGGGAATGAGCAGTTCTTC.

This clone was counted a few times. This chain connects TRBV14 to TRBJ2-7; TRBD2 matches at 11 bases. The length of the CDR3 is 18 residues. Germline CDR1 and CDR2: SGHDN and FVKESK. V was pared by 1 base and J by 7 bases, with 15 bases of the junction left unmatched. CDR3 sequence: CASSQVGLAAPTTGEQYF. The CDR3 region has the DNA TGTGCCAGCAGCCAAGTGGGACTAGCGGCACCTACGACAGGGGAGCAGTACTTC.

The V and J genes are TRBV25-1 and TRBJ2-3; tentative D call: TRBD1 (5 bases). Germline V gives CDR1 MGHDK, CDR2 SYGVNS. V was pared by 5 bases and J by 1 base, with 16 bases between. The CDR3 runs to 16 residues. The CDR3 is CASSFAKETGTDTQYF. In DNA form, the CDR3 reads TGTGCCAGCAGTTTTGCTAAAGAGACAGGCACAGATACGCAGTATTTT.